Listed here are 7 T cell receptor beta chains from one sample, sequenced in a study of blood T cell repertoires in COVID-19. Assay: immunoSEQ multiplex PCR; the TCRdb copy retains only in-frame clones and omits some. The sample carries about 240,000 clones, about 87% recorded once. Sequenced input: PBMCs or T cells enriched from blood (not recorded which). These receptors were collected from a woman in her twenties or thirties with acute COVID-19.

The V and J genes are TRBV4-1 and TRBJ1-2, with D tentatively TRBD1 (5 bases). The ends were cut back, 4 bases at V and 7 bases at J, with 13 bases in the middle. This CDR3 is built from 13 residues. CDR1 and CDR2 from the germline V gene are MGHRA and YSYEKL. CDR3 in amino acids: CASSLQGQGGYTF. The CDR3 region has the DNA TGCGCCAGCAGCCTCCAGGGTCAGGGTGGCTACACCTTC.

Only one count was recorded for this clone. The rearrangement uses TRBV3-1 (or the pseudogene TRBV3-2) and TRBJ2-3; 13 bases map to TRBD2. The CDR3 totals 16 residues. J gave up 0 bases and V 4 bases, and 1 base lay outside the gene matches. Germline assignment: CDR1 LGHDT and CDR2 YNNKEL (reference sequence). The chain's CDR3 is CASSLGLAGSTDTQYF. CDR3 in DNA: TGTGCCAGCAGCCTGGGACTAGCGGGGAGCACAGATACGCAGTATTTT.

The chain employs TRBV16 and TRBJ1-1; TRBD1 agrees at 7 bases. V trimming: 3 bases; J trimming: 6 bases; junction bases outside the gene matches: 10. This CDR3 comprises 15 residues. The germline V gene has CDR1 KGHSY and CDR2 FQNENV. CDR3 DNA: TGTGCCAGCAGCCATACGACAGGGAGTCTCGCTGAAGCTTTCTTT. Its protein is CASSHTTGSLAEAFF.

The chain combines TRBV4-3 with TRBJ1-2, with D perhaps matching TRBD1 (6 bases). Trimming removed 6 bases at V and 11 bases at J, with 22 bases between. The length of the CDR3 is 14 residues. Per germline, CDR1 LGHNA and CDR2 YSLEER. The CDR3 here is CASRPTQGSFLYTF. The CDR3 nucleotides read TGCGCCAGCAGACCTACACAGGGTTCTTTTCTGTACACCTTC.

The chain recombines TRBV5-1 with TRBJ1-1, with TRBD1 matching 7 bases. The ends lost 3 bases at V and 4 bases at J; junction bases unmatched: 6. Germline CDR1 and CDR2: SGHRS and YFSETQ. CDR3 length: 14 amino acids. DNA of the CDR3: TGCGCCAGCAGCTATTTACAGGGGAGCACTGAAGCTTTCTTT. Residues: CASSYLQGSTEAFF.

The chain recombines TRBV5-6 with TRBJ1-2; D is unclear. Trimming left V 4 bases short and J 8 bases short, with 15 bases between. Per the germline V gene, CDR1 is SGHDT and CDR2 is YYEEEE. The CDR3 has 13 amino acids. In DNA, the CDR3 is TGTGCCAGCAGCATGACTGCCCTTGAAGGCTACACCTTC. Translated, it gives CASSMTALEGYTF.

The chain employs TRBV3-1 (or the pseudogene TRBV3-2) and TRBJ2-3, with 8 positions matching TRBD1. The CDR3 totals 19 residues. The V gene end was trimmed by 3 bases and the J gene end by 3 bases; junction bases not matched to a gene: 17. Germline assignment: CDR1 LGHDT and CDR2 YNNKEL (reference sequence). CDR3 in amino acids: CASSQLSPGTGSETDTQYF. DNA for the CDR3: TGTGCCAGCAGCCAGCTCAGCCCCGGGACAGGCTCCGAAACAGATACGCAGTATTTT.